This TCR beta chain was identified in a study of T cell responses to AZD1222 COVID-19 vaccine. The repertoire was sequenced with immunoSEQ multiplex PCR; TCRdb's copy has only in-frame clones and lacks some. The profile shows about 97,000 clones, around nine tenths of them singletons. Per the germline V gene, CDR1 is MNHEY and CDR2 is SMNVEV (reference sequence). Trimming left V 5 bases short and J 0 bases short, with 11 bases between. The CDR3 totals 14 residues. This receptor was obtained from an adult in good health. The rearrangement uses TRBV27 and TRBJ2-7, with D perhaps matching TRBD1 (5 bases). The input for sequencing was peripheral blood, taken on day 0 of AZD1222 vaccination. The CDR3 DNA reads TGTGCCAGCAGTCCGCAGGGATTCTCCTACGAGCAGTACTTC. Its translation: CASSPQGFSYEQYF.